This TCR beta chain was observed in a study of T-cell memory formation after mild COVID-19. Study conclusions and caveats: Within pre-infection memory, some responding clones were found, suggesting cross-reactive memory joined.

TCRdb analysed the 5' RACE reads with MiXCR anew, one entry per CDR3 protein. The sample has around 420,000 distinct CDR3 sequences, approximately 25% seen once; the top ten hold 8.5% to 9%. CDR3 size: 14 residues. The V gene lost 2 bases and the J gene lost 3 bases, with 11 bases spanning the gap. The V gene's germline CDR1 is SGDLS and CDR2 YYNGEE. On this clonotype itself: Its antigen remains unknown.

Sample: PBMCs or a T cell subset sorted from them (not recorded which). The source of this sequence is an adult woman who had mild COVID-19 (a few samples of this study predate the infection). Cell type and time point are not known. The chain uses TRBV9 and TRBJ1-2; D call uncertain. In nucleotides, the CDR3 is TGTGCCAGCAGCGTTCTCGACCGGCACTATGGCTACACCTTC. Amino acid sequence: CASSVLDRHYGYTF.